The entry that follows covers one T cell receptor (beta chain) sequence. This sample is drawn from a study of T cell responses to AZD1222 COVID-19 vaccine. Only in-frame clones appear in the TCRdb table, and some are missing; sequencing was by immunoSEQ multiplex PCR. Of roughly 100,000 clones in the sample, 80% to 90% were seen once. The germline V and J ends were trimmed by 6 bases and 6 bases, with 15 bases remaining between them. The CDR3 extends over 14 amino acids. Per the germline V gene, CDR1 is MDHEN and CDR2 is SYDVKM. The sequence was obtained from an adult who received the AZD1222 COVID-19 vaccine. The chain joins TRBV28 to TRBJ2-4; maybe TRBD2 (5 bases). The source material was peripheral blood, sampled 28 days after the second AZD1222 dose. For the CDR3, the DNA is TGTGCCAGCAGCCTCAGTGCGGGCGGAAACATTCAGTACTTC. Translating gives CASSLSAGGNIQYF.